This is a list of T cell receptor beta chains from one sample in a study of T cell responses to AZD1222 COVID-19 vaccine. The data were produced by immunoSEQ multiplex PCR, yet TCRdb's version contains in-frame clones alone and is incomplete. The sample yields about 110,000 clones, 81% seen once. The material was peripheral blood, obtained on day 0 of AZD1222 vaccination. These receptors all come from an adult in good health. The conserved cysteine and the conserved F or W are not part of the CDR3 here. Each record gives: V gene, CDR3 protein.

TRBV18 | ASSPPAGGAYNEQF
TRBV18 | ASSPGVVDTQY
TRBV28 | ASSFFSGVAASTDTQY
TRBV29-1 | SVGSGSYGYT
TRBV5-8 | ASSSAGTHYGYT
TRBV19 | ASSGHSSSGNTIY
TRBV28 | ASSFSSGRIYEQY
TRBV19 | ASRTGTSGSYEQY
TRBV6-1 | ASSPSGKVGQF
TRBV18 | ASSPGTSGNEQF
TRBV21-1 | ASSNDSILAYVFTGELF
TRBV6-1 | ASSDRIREKLF
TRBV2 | ASSQGREKLF
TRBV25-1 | ASSKGTETSNQPQH
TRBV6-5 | ASKLRGPQPQH
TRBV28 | ASSSQGSKAYNEQF
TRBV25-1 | ASSETARDYGYT
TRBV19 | ASSILATNEKLF
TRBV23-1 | ASSQHRRNTEAF
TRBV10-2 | ASSGAQETQY
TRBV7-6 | ASSALAGGGNEQF
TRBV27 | ASSSITGNYEQY
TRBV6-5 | ASSYSDRAVTLF
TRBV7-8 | ASSPRTGAGQPQH
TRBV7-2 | ASSSQAGVRTDTQY